This is a list of T cell receptor beta chains from one sample in a study of T cells after yellow fever vaccination. One entry per CDR3 protein results from TCRdb running MiXCR on the 5' RACE reads. The table lists 100,000 to 150,000 distinct CDR3 sequences, approximately 14% of them singletons. Sequenced material: CD8+ T cells sorted from PBMCs, taken 5 days after the yellow fever booster vaccination. The receptors stem from a man aged 18 to 30 who received the YFV17D yellow fever vaccine. The CDR3 runs from the conserved cysteine through the conserved F or W. The D gene is left open where the match is weak. Only part of the rows carry a size: once, few, many, or a class if the clone is expanded.

D: .
length: 13
size: .
V: TRBV7-2
J: TRBJ2-6
DNA: TGTGCCAAGATCGGGCCCGGGGCCAACGTCCTGACTTTC
CDR3: CAKIGPGANVLTF

D: .
length: 14
size: .
V: TRBV7-9
J: TRBJ1-2
DNA: TGTGCCAGCAGCTTGTCGGGCTCTAACTATGGCTACACCTTC
CDR3: CASSLSGSNYGYTF

D: TRBD2
length: 14
size: .
V: TRBV29-1
J: TRBJ2-1
DNA: TGCAGCGTAGAGGAGCTAGCGGTTTACAATGAGCAGTTCTTC
CDR3: CSVEELAVYNEQFF

D: .
length: 15
size: .
V: TRBV3-2
J: TRBJ1-5
DNA: TGTGCCAGCAGCCATGGAGGGGCCCCCAATCAGCCCCAGCATTTT
CDR3: CASSHGGAPNQPQHF

D: .
length: 17
size: .
V: TRBV7-8
J: TRBJ2-3
DNA: TGTGCCAGCAGCCCCTGGGCATCCGGGGCCATCACAGATACGCAGTATTTT
CDR3: CASSPWASGAITDTQYF

D: TRBD1
length: 16
size: many
V: TRBV3-1
J: TRBJ1-1
DNA: TGTGCCAGCAGCCAAGTGCAGGACAGGGCTTGGACTGAAGCTTTCTTT
CDR3: CASSQVQDRAWTEAFF

D: .
length: 15
size: .
V: TRBV4-1
J: TRBJ2-5
DNA: TGCGCCAGCAGCCAAGATCTCGGGGGTTGGGAGACCCAGTACTTC
CDR3: CASSQDLGGWETQYF

D: .
length: 14
size: few
V: TRBV7-2
J: TRBJ1-1
DNA: TGTGCCAGCAGCTTAGTTTCAGGGCACACTGAAGCTTTCTTT
CDR3: CASSLVSGHTEAFF

D: .
length: 12
size: .
V: TRBV7-9
J: TRBJ1-2
DNA: TGTGCCAGCAGCTTATTGCGGTATGGCTACACCTTC
CDR3: CASSLLRYGYTF

D: TRBD1
length: 14
size: few
V: TRBV7-9
J: TRBJ2-1
DNA: TGTGCCAGCAGCTTAGGTGGGACAGGGAGGGTCAAGTTCTTC
CDR3: CASSLGGTGRVKFF

D: TRBD2
length: 17
size: .
V: TRBV9
J: TRBJ2-2
DNA: TGTGCCAGCAGCGTAGGATTCAAGCGGGGCCTCACCGGGGAGCTGTTTTTT
CDR3: CASSVGFKRGLTGELFF